This T cell receptor (beta chain) was profiled in a study of identifying expanded T cells in peripheral blood. Clones were read by immunoSEQ multiplex PCR, and TCRdb kept only the in-frame ones, dropping some. The sample records about 84,000 clones, more than 75% being singletons. Study-wide points: Approximately 2-week clone count variance significantly increased as total template count grew. About 1.2 clones differed between technical replicates, versus about 15 and 19 over time.

To note about this clone: Its antigen is currently unknown.

Germline V CDR1 and CDR2: SNHLY, FYNNEI. Trimming cost V 3 bases and J 2 bases; bases outside gene matches: 5. This CDR3 spans 17 amino acids. Material: blood. The gene calls are TRBV2 and TRBJ2-7; 15 bases line up with TRBD2. This TCR came from a person between 18 and 75 years old in good health. The CDR3 spells CASSDMGLAGGTYEQYF. CDR3 DNA: TGTGCCAGCAGTGATATGGGACTAGCGGGGGGAACCTACGAGCAGTACTTC.